One sample yielded the 18 T cell receptor beta chains listed below, sequenced in a study of blood T cell repertoires in COVID-19. The data were produced by immunoSEQ multiplex PCR, yet TCRdb's version contains in-frame clones alone and is incomplete. The sample shows just under 50,000 clones, around 80% of them seen only once. Material: peripheral blood. These receptor sequences come from a human donor in a cohort sampled during active COVID-19.

The rearrangement joins TRBV7-2 to TRBJ1-2; 10 nucleotides align to TRBD1. V trimming: 5 bases; J trimming: 8 bases; junction bases outside the gene matches: 5. The CDR3 is 13 amino acids. Germline V gives CDR1 SGHTA, CDR2 FQGNSA. Written as DNA, the CDR3 is TGTGCCAGCAGCACGGGACAGGGGAAAGGCTACACCTTC. This gives the protein CASSTGQGKGYTF. The full variable domain, its missing parts supplied by reference TRBV7-2 and TRBJ1-2, is GAGVSQSPSNKVTEKGKDVELRCDPISGHTALYWYRQSLGQGLEFLIYFQGNSAPDKSGLPSDRFSAERTGGSVSTLTIQRTQQEDSAVYLCASSTGQGKGYTFGSGTRLTVV.

The V and J genes are TRBV7-9 and TRBJ2-2; tentative D call: TRBD2 (5 bases). V dropped 0 bases and J dropped 5 bases, with 10 bases sitting between them. The CDR3 covers 15 residues. Germline loops: CDR1 SEHNR, CDR2 FQNEAQ (reference sequence). This CDR3 reads CASSLAGRETGELFF. The CDR3 DNA is TGTGCCAGCAGCTTAGCGGGTCGGGAAACCGGGGAGCTGTTTTTT.

V is TRBV28 and J is TRBJ1-5; 7 bases are shared with TRBD1. The CDR3 consists of 15 residues. V lost 7 bases to trimming and J lost 3 bases; unmatched junction nucleotides: 9. CDR1 is MDHEN and CDR2 is SYDVKM in the germline V gene. CDR3 DNA sequence: TGTGCCAGCACACGACCGGGGACAGTCAATCAGCCCCAGCATTTT. This encodes CASTRPGTVNQPQHF.

CDR3 DNA sequence: TGTGCCAGCAGCTTCCGGGACAGCGTTTATGGCTACACCTTC. Its protein product is CASSFRDSVYGYTF. This chain links TRBV5-8 with TRBJ1-2, with TRBD1 matching over 7 bases. Germline CDR1 reads SGHTS; CDR2 reads YDEGEE. With 2 bases clipped from V and 5 bases from J, the junction kept 6 bases outside the gene matches. CDR3 size: 14 residues.

This chain uses TRBV6-6 with TRBJ2-3, with no clear D. The V end lost 4 bases, the J end lost 8 bases, and 13 bases lay between the germline ends. Germline V gene data show CDR1 as MNHNY and CDR2 as SVGAGI (reference sequence). CDR3 length: 13 residues. Here the CDR3 reads CASSFPTVVTQYF. CDR3 bases: TGTGCCAGCAGTTTCCCCACGGTGGTTACGCAGTATTTT.

V is TRBV27 and J is TRBJ2-1; 14 bases map to TRBD2. The CDR3 is made up of 16 amino acids. The V gene's germline CDR1 is MNHEY and CDR2 SMNVEV (reference sequence). The V gene end was trimmed by 4 bases and the J gene end by 10 bases; junction bases not matched to a gene: 9. The CDR3 loop reads CASSSFLGLAGGEQFF. CDR3 in DNA: TGTGCCAGCAGTTCCTTTCTCGGACTAGCGGGGGGCGAGCAGTTCTTC.

This chain uses TRBV5-6 with TRBJ1-1; D perhaps matches TRBD1 (6 bases). The CDR3 has 15 residues. Trimming shortened V by 2 bases and J by 4 bases, and 15 bases separated the two germline ends. Per germline, CDR1 SGHDT and CDR2 YYEEEE. Written as DNA, the CDR3 is TGTGCCAGCAGCTTCCAAGGGGGACCGAGCACTGAAGCTTTCTTT. The encoded protein is CASSFQGGPSTEAFF.

The J gene is TRBJ1-1, the V gene TRBV11-1; D is undetermined. V was trimmed by 4 bases and J by 1 base, leaving 7 bases between them. The CDR3 sequence is 13 residues long. CDR1 and CDR2 from the germline V gene are SGHAT and FQDESV (reference sequence). CDR3 in DNA: TGTGCCAGCAGCTCATCCCAGAACACTGAAGCTTTCTTT. Protein product: CASSSSQNTEAFF.

This rearrangement joins TRBV3-1 (or the pseudogene TRBV3-2) to TRBJ1-1; D remains ambiguous. The germline gives CDR1 LGHDT, CDR2 YNNKEL (reference sequence). This CDR3 has 14 residues. V was shortened by 0 bases and J by 5 bases, with 10 bases between the two germline ends. The CDR3: CASSQDPGYTEAFF. CDR3 DNA sequence: TGTGCCAGCAGCCAAGATCCGGGGTATACTGAAGCTTTCTTT.

The chain uses TRBV5-4 and TRBJ1-2; no firm D call. Deletions cut 0 bases from V and 6 bases from J, with 6 bases between. The CDR3 runs 12 residues. The V gene's germline CDR1 is SGHNT and CDR2 YYREEE (reference sequence). The CDR3 loop reads CASSLAGDGYTF. CDR3 bases: TGTGCCAGCAGCTTGGCTGGAGATGGCTACACCTTC. The full variable domain, in which reference TRBV5-4 and TRBJ1-2 provide the parts outside the CDR3, is ETGVTQSPTHLIKTRGQQVTLRCSSQSGHNTVSWYQQALGQGPQFIFQYYREEENGRGNFPPRFSGLQFPNYSSELNVNALELDDSALYLCASSLAGDGYTFGSGTRLTVV.

The genes are TRBV5-1 and TRBJ1-1, with a tentative D call TRBD1 (5 bases). The CDR3 has 15 residues. Trimming pared 1 base from V and 3 bases from J, leaving 13 bases between. From germline, CDR1 is SGHRS and CDR2 YFSETQ. Here the CDR3 reads CASSLNEGRDTEAFF. The DNA of the CDR3 is TGCGCCAGCAGCTTGAATGAGGGGAGGGACACTGAAGCTTTCTTT. Complete variable domain (other parts from reference TRBV5-1 and TRBJ1-1): KAGVTQTPRYLIKTRGQQVTLSCSPISGHRSVSWYQQTPGQGLQFLFEYFSETQRNKGNFPGRFSGRQFSNSRSEMNVSTLELGDSALYLCASSLNEGRDTEAFFGQGTRLTVV.

V usage is TRBV27 and J usage is TRBJ1-2; TRBD1 might be the D (5 bases). The CDR3 runs 16 residues. Germline V gives CDR1 MNHEY, CDR2 SMNVEV (reference sequence). V was cut by 8 bases and J by 2 bases, with 21 bases left in between. This CDR3 reads CASGLGSGTLNYGYTF. The CDR3 nucleotides are TGTGCCAGCGGACTGGGGTCCGGGACTCTGAACTATGGCTACACCTTC.

This clone was seen a single time. The rearrangement uses TRBV4-3 and TRBJ2-7, with 9 bases identical to TRBD2. The germline CDR1 and CDR2 sequences are LGHNA and YSLEER. The CDR3 loop spans 19 amino acids. V was pared by 0 bases and J by 1 base, with 13 bases of the junction left unmatched. The CDR3: CASSQEIPPLAGLSYEQYF. CDR3 sequence (DNA): TGCGCCAGCAGCCAAGAAATCCCCCCACTAGCGGGTCTATCCTACGAGCAGTACTTC.

The chain combines TRBV6-5 with TRBJ2-7; D ambiguous. The V gene lost 4 bases and the J gene lost 2 bases, with 9 bases spanning the gap. The CDR3 extends over 13 amino acids. CDR1 and CDR2 (germline): MNHEY, SVGAGI. CDR3 in DNA: TGTGCCAGCAGTTTTGACTTCACCTACGAGCAGTACTTC. It codes for CASSFDFTYEQYF.

The chain employs TRBV10-1 and TRBJ2-1, with 8 bases matching TRBD1. This CDR3 has 15 residues. Trimming took 5 bases from V and 4 from J; bases not matched to a gene: 7. In germline, CDR1 is WNHNN, CDR2 SYGVQD (reference sequence). CDR3 DNA: TGCGCCAGCAGTCCAACAGGGGGAAGGTACAATGAGCAGTTCTTC. Translation: CASSPTGGRYNEQFF.

The CDR3 coding sequence is TGTGCCAGCAGTTACGGCGGAGCCGCCTACAATGAGCAGTTCTTC. It translates to CASSYGGAAYNEQFF. This chain uses TRBV6-5 with TRBJ2-1, with unresolved D. The CDR3 covers 15 residues. The V and J ends lost 2 bases and 2 bases respectively, with 10 bases between them. CDR1 and CDR2 from the germline V gene are MNHEY and SVGAGI.

The chain has TRBV6-5 and TRBJ2-1; 12 nucleotides agree with TRBD2. The CDR3 is made up of 16 amino acids. J was trimmed by 7 bases and V by 4 bases; bases with no gene match: 8. Germline values: CDR1 MNHEY, CDR2 SVGAGI. The CDR3 DNA reads TGTGCCAGCAGTTTACTGACTAGCGGGAGAGATAATGAGCAGTTCTTC. Translating it yields CASSLLTSGRDNEQFF.

Points on this clone: Germline is not matched at one junction end, which may reflect a read error. The chain's CDR3 is CASSVDYQETQYF. CDR3 nucleotide sequence: TGTGCCAGTAGTGTAGACTACCAAGAGACCCAGTACTTC. V usage is TRBV19 and J usage is TRBJ2-5; D not certain. Germline V gene lookup returns CDR1 LNHDA and CDR2 SQIVND (reference sequence). This CDR3 spans 13 amino acids.